This TCR beta chain was recovered during a study of regulatory T cells in long-lasting Graves disease. The CDR3 contains 12 residues. Trimming cost V 6 bases and J 9 bases, with 12 bases left between them. Time point given: persistent/refractory GD, antithyroid drugs over 5 years with positive TRAb. Making the TCR library involved RNA that had been extracted from PBMCs. Investigators prepared the TCR beta libraries by applying iRepertoire HTBI primers and Arm-PCR of CDR3 regions. TCRdb processed the multiplex PCR reads anew with MiXCR; each CDR3 protein has one entry. The profile shows around 510,000 distinct CDR3 sequences, less than 25% of them singletons.

This rearrangement joins TRBV12-3 or TRBV12-4 to TRBJ2-1, with D perhaps matching TRBD1 (5 bases). The receptor's source is a female donor with Graves disease. Sequenced here: peripheral blood mononuclear cells (PBMCs), sampled when the disease was refractory, from a patient treated with antithyroid drugs. CDR3 protein: CASSPGRGEQFF. Written as DNA, the CDR3 is TGTGCCAGCAGCCCTGGAAGGGGTGAGCAGTTCTTC.